What follows are 3 T cell receptor beta chains derived from one specimen sequenced in a study of blood T cell repertoires in COVID-19 (dated by TCRdb to 2020 to 2022). Library generation was performed with the immunoSEQ multiplex PCR assay. As stored in TCRdb, this immuneACCESS dataset retains in-frame rearrangements with V and J assigned. A fraction of the clones does not appear; measured against another copy, unresolved V genes explain less than half of the discrepancy, and the remainder lacks a known reason. Present in this sample are 150,000 to 200,000 clones, approximately 85% of which were seen just once. The top ten clones comprise 7.5% to 9.5% of the sample. Material: peripheral blood. The receptors were gathered from a woman aged 55-69 years with acute or convalescent COVID-19.

This clone was seen only once. The V gene is TRBV30, the J gene TRBJ2-1; 11 bases map to TRBD2. The germline V gene encodes CDR1 GTSNPN and CDR2 SVGIG (reference sequence). Unmatched junction bases numbered 7, after V lost 4 bases and J lost 2 bases. The CDR3 extends over 16 amino acids. The CDR3 region has the DNA TGTGCCTGGACCGGGGGGGGACTAGCGGCCTACAATGAGCAGTTCTTC. It yields the protein CAWTGGGLAAYNEQFF.

V usage is TRBV6-4 and J usage is TRBJ1-6, with TRBD1 as a possible D gene (6 bases). Germline loops: CDR1 MRHNA, CDR2 SNTAGT. The germline V and J ends were trimmed by 7 bases and 6 bases, with 22 bases remaining between them. This CDR3 has 17 residues. The chain's CDR3 is CASTGVAQGKSNSPLHF. In DNA form, the CDR3 reads TGTGCCAGCACTGGGGTCGCACAGGGAAAAAGTAATTCACCCCTCCACTTT.

This chain links TRBV28 with TRBJ1-5; 8 nucleotides match TRBD1. CDR3 length: 15 residues. Germline CDR1 and CDR2: MDHEN and SYDVKM. The ends lost 4 bases at V and 5 bases at J; junction bases unmatched: 7. As DNA, the CDR3 is TGTGCCAGCAGTTGGAACAGGGGGAGGGATCAGCCCCAGCATTTT. Its protein is CASSWNRGRDQPQHF. Combining the CDR3 with reference TRBV28 and TRBJ1-5 gives the whole variable domain DVKVTQSSRYLVKRTGEKVFLECVQDMDHENMFWYRQDPGLGLRLIYFSYDVKMKEKGDIPEGYSVSREKKERFSLILESASTNQTSMYLCASSWNRGRDQPQHFGDGTRLSIL.